The next 16 T cell receptor beta chains were all read from a single sample in a study of cytomegalovirus exposure and HLA in healthy donors. Use of 60 Vbeta and 13 Jbeta primers characterized the PCR. Using immunoSEQ multiplex PCR, the repertoire was profiled, and TCRdb retains in-frame clones only, with some absent. The sample lists 110,000 to 150,000 clones, 76% occurring once. Sequencing used PBMCs. The receptor source for this set is a woman aged 40 to 49 in good health and CMV-seronegative.

The chain combines TRBV7-9 with TRBJ2-7; D possibly corresponds to TRBD1 (6 bases). V dropped 4 bases and J dropped 7 bases, with 14 bases sitting between them. Germline-derived CDR1 and CDR2 are SEHNR and FQNEAQ (reference sequence). The CDR3 runs to 13 residues. In DNA form, the CDR3 reads TGTGCCAGCAGCTCACAGGGAAAGAGGGAGCAGTACTTC. Amino acids: CASSSQGKREQYF.

This clone appeared once. V and J are TRBV4-2 and TRBJ1-2; D is possibly TRBD1 (6 bases). Per germline, CDR1 LGHNA and CDR2 YNFKEQ. This CDR3 contains 16 residues. Trimming took 1 base from V and 0 from J, leaving 12 bases between them. In nucleotides, the CDR3 is TGTGCCAGCAGCCAAGTCGGGACACCTGCTAACTATGGCTACACCTTC. It is translated as CASSQVGTPANYGYTF.

This clone was counted only a few times. The chain joins TRBV10-3 to TRBJ2-7; 10 bases align to TRBD1. J lost 5 bases, V lost 6 bases, and 4 bases had no gene match. The germline gives CDR1 ENHRY, CDR2 SYGVKD. The CDR3 runs 13 residues. The CDR3 DNA follows: TGTGCCATCAGGGACAGGGGGATCGACGAGCAGTACTTC. Translation gives CAIRDRGIDEQYF.

Here the CDR3 reads CASSLYISPNEKLFF. CDR3 coding DNA: TGTGCCAGTAGTCTGTACATATCCCCTAATGAAAAACTGTTTTTT. The rearrangement uses TRBV19 and TRBJ1-4; no clear D. The V gene's germline CDR1 is LNHDA and CDR2 SQIVND (reference sequence). CDR3 length: 15 amino acids. Trimming removed 5 bases at V and 3 bases at J, with 13 bases between.

The rearrangement uses TRBV5-1 and TRBJ2-1; D is unclear. V was shortened by 3 bases and J by 2 bases, with 6 bases between the two germline ends. This CDR3 contains 13 residues. In germline, CDR1 is SGHRS, CDR2 YFSETQ. The CDR3, as DNA: TGCGCCAGCAGCTCCATCCCCTACAATGAGCAGTTCTTC. Amino acid sequence: CASSSIPYNEQFF.

The chain recombines TRBV13 with TRBJ1-4; D is uncertain. V lost 0 bases, J lost 8 bases, and 10 bases lay in between. The CDR3 covers 14 residues. Germline CDR1 and CDR2: PRHDT and FYEKMQ (reference sequence). CDR3 amino acids: CASSLGLEEEKLFF. The DNA of the CDR3 is TGTGCCAGCAGCTTAGGGCTCGAGGAGGAAAAACTGTTTTTT.

The chain combines TRBV30 with TRBJ1-3, with a tentative D call TRBD1 (6 bases). There are 14 residues in the CDR3. Deletions cut 2 bases from V and 2 bases from J, with 10 bases between. CDR1 GTSNPN and CDR2 SVGIG come from the germline V gene (reference sequence). The CDR3 DNA sequence: TGTGCCTGGAGTCAGGGGAGCGCTGGAAACACCATATATTTT. Translating it yields CAWSQGSAGNTIYF. The full variable domain, completed using reference TRBV30 and TRBJ1-3, is SQTIHQWPATLVQPVGSPLSLECTVEGTSNPNLYWYRQAAGRGLQLLFYSVGIGQISSEVPQNLSASRPQDRQFILSSKKLLLSDSGFYLCAWSQGSAGNTIYFGEGSWLTVV.

The chain links TRBV5-1 to TRBJ2-1, with 15 positions matching TRBD2. Germline V gives CDR1 SGHRS, CDR2 YFSETQ. The CDR3 sequence is 15 residues long. The V and J ends lost 4 bases and 9 bases, in that order; junction bases with no gene match: 5. CDR3: CASSPGLAGGFEQFF. CDR3 sequence (DNA): TGCGCCAGCAGCCCGGGACTAGCGGGGGGATTTGAGCAGTTCTTC.

The chain employs TRBV19 and TRBJ1-2; 7 nucleotides line up with TRBD1. Germline V gene sequence: CDR1 LNHDA, CDR2 SQIVND (reference sequence). The CDR3 runs to 14 residues. V shed 8 bases and J 4 bases; nucleotides not matched to a gene: 10. CDR3 region: CASFPSTGFYGYTF. CDR3 nucleotides: TGTGCCAGTTTTCCCTCGACAGGGTTCTATGGCTACACCTTC.

This rearrangement joins TRBV9 to TRBJ1-2; TRBD1 is a possible D gene (5 bases). Per the germline V gene, CDR1 is SGDLS and CDR2 is YYNGEE. This CDR3 has 13 residues. Deletions cut 3 bases from V and 6 bases from J, with 12 bases between. CDR3 amino acids: CASSATGVDGYTF. The CDR3 nucleotides read TGTGCCAGCAGCGCTACAGGCGTTGATGGCTACACCTTC.

This chain joins TRBV5-1 and TRBJ2-5, with TRBD1 as a possible D gene (6 bases). From germline, CDR1 is SGHRS and CDR2 YFSETQ. Trimming took 0 bases from V and 5 from J, leaving 14 bases between them. CDR3 length: 15 residues. This CDR3 reads CASSLGTAMMETQYF. CDR3 nucleotide sequence: TGCGCCAGCAGCTTGGGGACAGCGATGATGGAGACCCAGTACTTC.

J is TRBJ2-1 and V is TRBV21-1; the table's D call of TRBD2 was not tested on the DNA. TRBV21-1 represents a pseudogene. This CDR3 contains 17 residues. The chain's CDR3 is CASSAPRSGRPRGEQFF. CDR3 DNA sequence: TGTGCCAGCAGCGCGCCGAGAAGCGGGAGGCCCCGAGGTGAGCAGTTCTTC.

V usage is TRBV19 and J usage is TRBJ2-4, with TRBD2 identical over 13 bases. Germline V gene data show CDR1 as LNHDA and CDR2 as SQIVND (reference sequence). This CDR3 contains 17 residues. V was pared by 7 bases and J by 8 bases, with 14 bases of the junction left unmatched. The CDR3 DNA follows: TGTGCCAGTAAGGGGCATGGACTAGCGGGAGAGTTAGACATTCAGTACTTC. Protein: CASKGHGLAGELDIQYF.

The chain links TRBV19 to TRBJ1-1; D ambiguous. V lost 6 bases to trimming and J lost 3 bases, with 11 bases between them. The CDR3 is 13 amino acids. Germline CDR1 LNHDA, CDR2 SQIVND (reference sequence). CDR3 sequence reads: CASSRDKYTEAFF. In DNA, the CDR3 is TGTGCCAGTAGCCGTGACAAGTACACTGAAGCTTTCTTT.

The chain carries TRBV5-1 and TRBJ1-2; TRBD1 aligns across 7 bases. Per germline, CDR1 SGHRS and CDR2 YFSETQ. The CDR3 runs 16 residues. Trimming cost V 4 bases and J 1 base; bases outside gene matches: 10. The CDR3 loop is CASSPGTAPFNYGYTF. CDR3 DNA sequence: TGCGCCAGCAGCCCCGGGACAGCTCCTTTTAACTATGGCTACACCTTC.

Concerning this clone itself: The DNA is omitted, as the CDR3 cannot be located on it reliably, and the CDR3 follows TCRdb's listing. The chain uses TRBV12-2 and TRBJ2-1; the DNA was not used to check the table's D call, TRBD2. TRBV12-2 is given as a pseudogene. With termini counted, the CDR3 has 21 amino acids. Here the CDR3 reads CASRLVNWASGSGFVFWEQFF.